Here is one T cell receptor beta chain with its context. Reprocessing the 5' RACE reads, TCRdb reports a single entry for every CDR3 protein and omits DNA. This sample's table has about 160,000 distinct CDR3 sequences. Without any T cell sorting, total RNA was isolated from whole blood. This record belongs to a study of monozygotic twins with inflammatory bowel disease. This CDR3 has 13 amino acids. Per the germline V gene, CDR1 is SGHRS and CDR2 is YFSETQ. The clonotype originates from a human donor with ulcerative colitis or Crohn's disease, or a healthy co-twin of an affected twin (not recorded which). Sample: blood. V usage is TRBV5-1 and J usage is TRBJ2-7. The CDR3: CASSLAGSTEQYF.